The 2 T cell receptor beta chains reported below all come from one sample, sequenced in a study of CD8+CD57+ T cells in acquired aplastic anemia. Profiles of TCR beta VDJ and CDR3 were generated from a genomic DNA template. TCRdb fed the reads into MiXCR, producing one record per CDR3 protein. This sample has roughly 160,000 distinct CDR3 sequences, with around 75% found just once. Sequencing was done on patients that had shown CD8+CD57+ cell expansion by flow cytometry. The material sequenced was sorted CD4+, CD8+, or CD8+CD57+ T cells (not recorded which) from PBMCs. Source of these receptors: a human donor with aplastic anemia.

This clonotype was seen many times. The chain is built from TRBV19 and TRBJ2-1, with 7 bases lining up with TRBD2. CDR1 and CDR2 from the germline V gene are LNHDA and SQIVND (reference sequence). This CDR3 is built from 13 residues. The ends lost 10 bases at V and 4 bases at J; junction bases unmatched: 7. DNA for the CDR3: TGTGCCAAAGCTAGCGGACTGTACAATGAGCAGTTCTTC. Amino acids: CAKASGLYNEQFF.

With regard to this clonotype: It is likely a read error, because the conserved phenylalanine at the end of the CDR3 is missing. Because the CDR3's place on the DNA is in doubt, the DNA is left out and the CDR3 is given as listed by TCRdb. This chain links TRBV5-6 with TRBJ2-1; TRBD2, the D gene given by the table, was not confirmed from the DNA. The CDR3 totals 10 residues, both ends included. Germline assignment: CDR1 SGHDT and CDR2 YYEEEE. The CDR3 is CASSPSGRNY.